The rows below give T cell receptor beta chains drawn from one sample of a study of T-cell reconstitution after alpha-beta-depleted transplantation in children. TCRdb redid the calling of the PCR reads with MiXCR, one entry per CDR3 protein. The sample holds 350,000 to 400,000 distinct CDR3 sequences; 20% are singletons and the top ten take around 3.9%. Sequences were derived from PBMCs from the stem cell graft donor, sampled from the stem cell graft. Source of these receptors: a human donor who donated a stem cell graft to a child with acute myeloid leukemia. Each CDR3 is given with its conserved first and last residue. D genes are given only for firm matches. Clone size, where shown, is once, few, many, or a class for clones that have expanded.

j_call clone_size v_call d_call cdr3_nt cdr3_aa
TRBJ1-5 NA TRBV7-2 NA TGTGCCAGCAGCCAAGGAGGGTGGCCCCAGCATTTT CASSQGGWPQHF
TRBJ2-5 NA TRBV27 TRBD2 TGTGCCAGCAGTTTAGCGGGAGGGCGTCCAGAGACCCAGTACTTC CASSLAGGRPETQYF
TRBJ1-4 NA TRBV7-2 NA TGTGCCAGCAGCTTAGCGGCACCGGGGAGTAGGGAAAAACTGTTTTTT CASSLAAPGSREKLFF
TRBJ2-7 few TRBV5-1 NA TGCGCCAGCAGCTTGGAGGAAGAGCAGTACTTC CASSLEEEQYF
TRBJ2-1 few TRBV29-1 NA TGCAGCGTTGAAGATTTTTCCCGGGGTGCGACATACAATGAGCAGTTCTTC CSVEDFSRGATYNEQFF
TRBJ2-7 few TRBV10-3 TRBD2 TGTGCCATCAGTGAGCAGAGCGGGAGGGCCCTTAGCTCCTACGAGCAGTACTTC CAISEQSGRALSSYEQYF
TRBJ2-1 many TRBV20-1 TRBD1 TGCAGTGCTAGAGGCCCCGGGGACAGGGGATACAATGAGCAGTTCTTC CSARGPGDRGYNEQFF
TRBJ2-7 few TRBV12-3/TRBV12-4 TRBD1 TGTGCCAGCAGTTTTGGGGGACAGGGCCTGAACGAGCAGTACTTC CASSFGGQGLNEQYF
TRBJ1-1 NA TRBV20-1 NA TGCAGTGCTAGAGAGAAACAGGGCCCGAACACTGAAGCTTTCTTT CSAREKQGPNTEAFF
TRBJ1-2 NA TRBV12-3/TRBV12-4 NA TGTGCCAGCAGTTTCTCGGGGTCTGGCTACACCTTC CASSFSGSGYTF
TRBJ1-5 NA TRBV12-3/TRBV12-4 NA TGTGCCAGCAAGGCTGCAGGCTCCTCTAGCAATCAGCCCCAGCATTTT CASKAAGSSSNQPQHF
TRBJ2-7 once TRBV11-2 TRBD2 TGTGCCAGCAGCTTGACTAGCGGTCCCTCCGGCGAGCAGTACTTC CASSLTSGPSGEQYF
TRBJ2-1 NA TRBV4-1 TRBD2 TGCGCCAGCAGCCAAGAAAGGCTAGCGGGCTACAATGAGCAGTTCTTC CASSQERLAGYNEQFF
TRBJ2-4 NA TRBV27 NA TGTGCCAGCAGTTTCGGGAGCATTCAGTACTTC CASSFGSIQYF
TRBJ2-1 NA TRBV20-1 TRBD2 TGCAGTGCTAGCCGAGCCGGGACTAGCGATGAGCAGTTCTTC CSASRAGTSDEQFF
TRBJ1-5 NA TRBV28 NA TGTGCCAGCAGTTTCGCGGACAGCAGGCATTTT CASSFADSRHF
TRBJ1-4 few TRBV4-3 NA TGCGCCAGCAGCCAAGGTTCCAGGGGTTATGAAAAACTGTTTTTT CASSQGSRGYEKLFF
TRBJ2-7 many TRBV10-3 NA TGTGCCATCAGTGAAGGCGTGGGCAGTAGCTACGAGCAGTACTTC CAISEGVGSSYEQYF
TRBJ2-5 many TRBV12-3/TRBV12-4 TRBD2 TGTGCCAGCACCTATAGCGGGAGTGAGACCCAGTACTTC CASTYSGSETQYF
TRBJ1-6 NA TRBV27 NA TGTGCCAGCAGTTCTACGGACGGCCGCCTTAATTCACCCCTCCACTTT CASSSTDGRLNSPLHF
TRBJ2-5 few TRBV29-1 NA TGCAGCGTTGGGCCCAGGTACGCGGAGACCCAGTACTTC CSVGPRYAETQYF
TRBJ1-5 many TRBV28 NA TGTGCCAGCAGTTTAAGGGGGGAAGGCAATCAGCCCCAGCATTTT CASSLRGEGNQPQHF
TRBJ2-5 few TRBV9 NA TGTGCCAGCTCCACGGGACGCCACCCCGAGACCCAGTACTTC CASSTGRHPETQYF
TRBJ2-5 few TRBV7-9 TRBD2 TGTGCCAGCAGCAATGGACTAGCGGGAGACGGGACCCAGTACTTC CASSNGLAGDGTQYF
TRBJ1-1 few TRBV20-1 TRBD1 TGCAGTGCTAGACTCGACAGGGCAAACACTGAAGCTTTCTTT CSARLDRANTEAFF
TRBJ2-2 few TRBV5-1 NA TGCGCCAGCAGCCCTGACAGGGAGGACGGGGAGCTGTTTTTT CASSPDREDGELFF
TRBJ1-2 NA TRBV28 NA TGTGCCAGCACCCAGGGGACTAACTATGGCTACACCTTC CASTQGTNYGYTF
TRBJ2-7 many TRBV29-1 TRBD1 TGCAGCGTTGTAGGAGTGTGGGCAGGGGGTTCCTACGAGCAGTACTTC CSVVGVWAGGSYEQYF